Presented here are 2 T cell receptor beta chains from one specimen sequenced in a study of blood T cells in healthy people across ages. It was with a sample-barcoded 5' primer and a J-beta primer mix that a second PCR of roughly 7 to 12 cycles was run. TCRdb redid the calling of the 5' RACE reads with MiXCR, one entry per CDR3 protein. The repertoire holds 1.5 million to 2 million distinct CDR3 sequences, with roughly 52% as singletons. The sample taken for sequencing was blood. Receptor source: a middle-aged woman in good health.

This chain connects TRBV5-1 to TRBJ2-7; no firm D call. The germline V gene has CDR1 SGHRS and CDR2 YFSETQ. This CDR3 comprises 15 residues. V gave up 4 bases and J gave up 3 bases, with 17 bases separating them. CDR3 loop: CASSPVPDGDYEQYF. Here the CDR3 DNA reads TGCGCCAGCAGCCCGGTCCCGGACGGAGACTACGAGCAGTACTTC.

CDR3 loop: CASSDWTGPFYEQYF. DNA of the CDR3: TGTGCCAGCAGCGACTGGACAGGGCCTTTTTACGAGCAGTACTTC. The chain recombines TRBV7-6 with TRBJ2-5; 8 bases line up with TRBD1. The J call may be in error: the DNA end matches TRBJ2-7 better. The CDR3 consists of 15 residues. Germline loops: CDR1 SGHVS, CDR2 FNYEAQ.